Listed below are T cell receptor beta chains from one sample, sequenced in a study of T cell responses to AZD1222 COVID-19 vaccine. The repertoire was sequenced with immunoSEQ multiplex PCR; TCRdb's copy has only in-frame clones and lacks some. The profile covers 75,000 to 100,000 clones, with roughly nine tenths appearing a single time and roughly 24% taken by the ten largest. Sample: peripheral blood, taken on day 0 of AZD1222 vaccination. Receptors were obtained from an adult in good health. Each CDR3 is given with its conserved first and last residue. Fields, in order: J gene, clone size, D gene, V gene, CDR3 protein. The D gene is left open where the match is weak. Rows may omit the clone size; those that give it use once, few, many or a size class.

j_gene: TRBJ2-3; abundance: NA; d_gene: TRBD2; v_gene: TRBV6-2/TRBV6-3; CDR3aa: CASSLTSGGKPTQYF
j_gene: TRBJ1-1; abundance: NA; d_gene: NA; v_gene: TRBV6-5; CDR3aa: CASSPYGGTEAFF
j_gene: TRBJ2-1; abundance: NA; d_gene: NA; v_gene: TRBV5-1; CDR3aa: CASSPPRSGGDEQFF
j_gene: TRBJ2-1; abundance: NA; d_gene: TRBD2; v_gene: TRBV15; CDR3aa: CATSRDWTSGNEQFF
j_gene: TRBJ1-3; abundance: NA; d_gene: NA; v_gene: TRBV5-4; CDR3aa: CASSTDKSSGNTIYF
j_gene: TRBJ2-3; abundance: NA; d_gene: TRBD2; v_gene: TRBV7-2; CDR3aa: CASRSGTSYTDTQYF
j_gene: TRBJ2-7; abundance: NA; d_gene: TRBD2; v_gene: TRBV10-3; CDR3aa: CAISAQSSGSRSYEQYF
j_gene: TRBJ1-1; abundance: once; d_gene: TRBD1; v_gene: TRBV3-1/TRBV3-2; CDR3aa: CASSHLRGSTEAFF
j_gene: TRBJ2-1; abundance: NA; d_gene: NA; v_gene: TRBV9; CDR3aa: CASSVVKPPGEQFF
j_gene: TRBJ1-5; abundance: once; d_gene: NA; v_gene: TRBV28; CDR3aa: CASSFSPFSISSPQHF
j_gene: TRBJ2-1; abundance: NA; d_gene: TRBD2; v_gene: TRBV5-1; CDR3aa: CASSILAGEGNEQFF
j_gene: TRBJ2-7; abundance: NA; d_gene: NA; v_gene: TRBV5-5; CDR3aa: CASSLRTGREEQYF
j_gene: TRBJ2-2; abundance: NA; d_gene: NA; v_gene: TRBV5-5; CDR3aa: CASRFQSNTGELFF
j_gene: TRBJ2-2; abundance: NA; d_gene: NA; v_gene: TRBV28; CDR3aa: CASTPGGGLLGELFF
j_gene: TRBJ1-5; abundance: NA; d_gene: NA; v_gene: TRBV28; CDR3aa: CAIRRDANQPQHF
j_gene: TRBJ2-7; abundance: NA; d_gene: NA; v_gene: TRBV5-1; CDR3aa: CASSLAGTSSYEQYF
j_gene: TRBJ2-3; abundance: NA; d_gene: TRBD2; v_gene: TRBV3-1/TRBV3-2; CDR3aa: CASSPEGSGNTDTQYF
j_gene: TRBJ1-6; abundance: NA; d_gene: NA; v_gene: TRBV11-2; CDR3aa: CASSPWVSSYNSPLHF
j_gene: TRBJ1-5; abundance: NA; d_gene: NA; v_gene: TRBV28; CDR3aa: CASSSGYISNQPQHF
j_gene: TRBJ2-2; abundance: NA; d_gene: NA; v_gene: TRBV30; CDR3aa: CAWSAQGTGELFF
j_gene: TRBJ1-2; abundance: NA; d_gene: TRBD1; v_gene: TRBV19; CDR3aa: CASSGRTGQLFYGYTF
j_gene: TRBJ2-7; abundance: NA; d_gene: NA; v_gene: TRBV11-1; CDR3aa: CASSLGDNTYEQYF
j_gene: TRBJ2-1; abundance: NA; d_gene: TRBD1; v_gene: TRBV2; CDR3aa: CASSRQGSSYNEQFF
j_gene: TRBJ2-7; abundance: NA; d_gene: NA; v_gene: TRBV7-2; CDR3aa: CASSATGTGFYEQYF
j_gene: TRBJ1-3; abundance: medium-sized; d_gene: NA; v_gene: TRBV5-7; CDR3aa: CASSLSGTGNTIYF
j_gene: TRBJ1-4; abundance: once; d_gene: NA; v_gene: TRBV7-2; CDR3aa: CASRGAGSEKLFF
j_gene: TRBJ2-7; abundance: NA; d_gene: NA; v_gene: TRBV10-3; CDR3aa: CAISESMVSERDEQYF
j_gene: TRBJ1-5; abundance: NA; d_gene: TRBD1; v_gene: TRBV7-8; CDR3aa: CASSLEGQVSNQPQHF